This T cell receptor beta chain is drawn from a study of cytomegalovirus exposure and HLA in healthy donors. This clone was picked up a small number of times. This PCR relied on a set of 60 Vbeta primers and 13 Jbeta primers. Assay used: immunoSEQ multiplex PCR; TCRdb lists only in-frame clones, some missing. The sample carries about 170,000 clones, approximately 78% recorded once. The germline CDR1 and CDR2 sequences are MDHEN and SYDVKM. The ends lost 5 bases at V and 6 bases at J; junction bases unmatched: 16. This CDR3 contains 18 residues. The sequenced sample was PBMCs. This receptor was identified in a woman between 18 and 30 years old in good health and CMV-seronegative. This chain joins TRBV28 and TRBJ1-4; 9 bases are a match to TRBD1. DNA of the CDR3: TGTGCCAGCAGTCCGGCCCGGGACAGGGAAGGGGGTGATGAAAAACTGTTTTTT. Protein product: CASSPARDREGGDEKLFF.